Listed below are T cell receptor beta chains from one sample, sequenced in a study of Ad26.COV2.S vaccination and SARS-CoV-2 variants. Some clones are missing from TCRdb's copy, which holds only in-frame ones; the method was immunoSEQ multiplex PCR. Among some 250,000 clones, approximately 88% were seen once, and the ten largest hold roughly 10%. This sample comprised peripheral blood, obtained in a trial of Ad26.COV2.S vaccine versus placebo. The receptors come from a person between 18 and 65 years old who received the Ad26.COV2.S COVID-19 vaccine or a placebo. Both conserved end residues are trimmed from each CDR3. Fields, in order: J gene, V gene, D gene, CDR3 protein. The D gene is left open where the match is weak.

TRBJ2-1 | TRBV7-8 | NA | ASSSGPGMGNEQF
TRBJ1-3 | TRBV3-1/TRBV3-2 | NA | ASSQGTSGNTIY
TRBJ1-2 | TRBV6-5 | NA | ASSYVGIGANYGYT
TRBJ1-2 | TRBV28 | NA | ASSRTVRAYGYT
TRBJ2-7 | TRBV2 | TRBD1 | ASSSSGTGVYEQY
TRBJ2-2 | TRBV27 | NA | ASSLSAWGAELF
TRBJ1-6 | TRBV5-1 | NA | ASSRTSQDNSPLH
TRBJ1-6 | TRBV6-5 | TRBD1 | ASKDRVYSPLH
TRBJ1-5 | TRBV6-5 | NA | ASSRTDSNQPQH
TRBJ1-5 | TRBV5-8 | NA | ASSSTGWRASNQPQH
TRBJ2-7 | TRBV11-2 | NA | ASSLDQWQVSYEQY
TRBJ1-1 | TRBV5-1 | NA | ASSLDTVTEAF
TRBJ2-5 | TRBV5-1 | NA | ASSWGLAGETQY
TRBJ2-3 | TRBV30 | NA | AWKNPGPYGDTQY
TRBJ2-1 | TRBV30 | NA | AWSVRGEQF
TRBJ2-7 | TRBV7-3 | NA | ASSPSGGTYEQY
TRBJ2-7 | TRBV11-2 | NA | ASSLATGEQY
TRBJ2-3 | TRBV28 | NA | ASSLSQTGSTDTQY
TRBJ2-2 | TRBV3-1/TRBV3-2 | TRBD1 | ASSPGQGTGELF
TRBJ1-2 | TRBV6-5 | NA | ASRPRGTNYGYT
TRBJ1-3 | TRBV2 | NA | ASTLDGGILGNTIY
TRBJ2-1 | TRBV5-4 | TRBD2 | ASRSGTSGGEQF
TRBJ1-1 | TRBV5-8 | NA | ASRRNTEAF
TRBJ2-7 | TRBV27 | TRBD2 | ASGGGGVPLEQY
TRBJ2-7 | TRBV6-2/TRBV6-3 | TRBD2 | ASSKGLASWEQY
TRBJ1-1 | TRBV4-3 | NA | ASSPGYRGSTEAF